The rows below give T cell receptor beta chains drawn from one sample of a study of regulatory T cells in long-lasting Graves disease. From the multiplex PCR reads, TCRdb called clonotypes with MiXCR, one entry per CDR3 protein. The table lists 530,000 or so distinct CDR3 sequences, roughly 13% of them singletons, with roughly a tenth in the top ten. The sample also formed part of further work on T cells in Graves' hyperthyroidism and ophthalmopathy.

The specimen comprised peripheral blood mononuclear cells (PBMCs), sampled at new diagnosis, from a patient treated with antithyroid drugs. These receptors all stem from a man aged 25-40 years with Graves disease. Each CDR3 is given with its conserved first and last residue. The order of the fields is CDR3 DNA, CDR3 protein, J gene, D gene, V gene, clone size. D genes are given only for firm matches. Only some rows state a clone size, as once, few, many or a class for expanded clones.

CDR3 DNA: TGTGCCAGCAGTAGACAGGGACCCAACTATGGCTACACCTTC; CDR3 protein: CASSRQGPNYGYTF; J gene: TRBJ1-2; D gene: TRBD1; V gene: TRBV27; clone size: few
CDR3 DNA: TGTGCCACCAGTGATCCCCATATCCCGGGGGCCAACGTCCTGACTTTC; CDR3 protein: CATSDPHIPGANVLTF; J gene: TRBJ2-6; D gene: .; V gene: TRBV24-1; clone size: .
CDR3 DNA: TGTGCCAGCAGTTACTCCAACTATCCCTACGAGCAGTACTTC; CDR3 protein: CASSYSNYPYEQYF; J gene: TRBJ2-7; D gene: .; V gene: TRBV27; clone size: many
CDR3 DNA: TGTGCCAGCAGTCTACAGTTGGCTGGAGGCAATGAGCAGTTCTTC; CDR3 protein: CASSLQLAGGNEQFF; J gene: TRBJ2-1; D gene: .; V gene: TRBV7-2; clone size: many
CDR3 DNA: TGTGCCAGCAGTTTGACGGTTTATACGCAGTATTTT; CDR3 protein: CASSLTVYTQYF; J gene: TRBJ2-3; D gene: .; V gene: TRBV12-3/TRBV12-4; clone size: many
CDR3 DNA: TGTGCCAGCAGTCTCAACAGGGGGGAAGCTTTCTTT; CDR3 protein: CASSLNRGEAFF; J gene: TRBJ1-1; D gene: TRBD1; V gene: TRBV12-3/TRBV12-4; clone size: many
CDR3 DNA: TGCAGTGCTAGGGGGACAGGGCCATACGAGCAGTACTTC; CDR3 protein: CSARGTGPYEQYF; J gene: TRBJ2-7; D gene: TRBD1; V gene: TRBV20-1; clone size: many
CDR3 DNA: TGTGCCAGCAGTGAGGCGGTGGTGACCTACGAGCAGTACTTC; CDR3 protein: CASSEAVVTYEQYF; J gene: TRBJ2-7; D gene: .; V gene: TRBV2; clone size: many
CDR3 DNA: TGTGCCAGCAGCCCCAACCCCTCCGGGAACACTGAAGCTTTCTTT; CDR3 protein: CASSPNPSGNTEAFF; J gene: TRBJ1-1; D gene: .; V gene: TRBV9; clone size: .
CDR3 DNA: TGTGCCAGCAGCTCCAGACTAGCGGGGGGTTTCAGGAATGAGCAGTTCTTC; CDR3 protein: CASSSRLAGGFRNEQFF; J gene: TRBJ2-1; D gene: TRBD2; V gene: TRBV2; clone size: many
CDR3 DNA: TGCGCCAGCAGCAGGGGGGTTGAAGAGACCCAGTACTTC; CDR3 protein: CASSRGVEETQYF; J gene: TRBJ2-5; D gene: .; V gene: TRBV5-1; clone size: few
CDR3 DNA: TGTGCCTGGAGCCCAACTCGGGACAGATCCTCTTTT; CDR3 protein: CAWSPTRDRSSF; J gene: TRBJ2-3; D gene: TRBD1; V gene: TRBV30; clone size: .